These 18 T cell receptor beta chains share one sample of origin, sequenced in a study of beta chain features in type 1 diabetes. The entirety of the isolated RNA underwent reverse transcription, so expressed TCRB transcripts were sequenced. Using immunoSEQ multiplex PCR, the repertoire was profiled, and TCRdb retains in-frame clones only, with some absent. The table has a few hundred thousand clones, around 20% seen once. The sequenced sample consisted of naive CD4+ T cells from blood. These receptors were collected from a woman aged 18 to 35 in good health.

The chain recombines TRBV9 with TRBJ1-1; D is ambiguous. Germline CDR1 reads SGDLS; CDR2 reads YYNGEE. V was shortened by 2 bases and J by 3 bases, with 8 bases between the two germline ends. There are 13 residues in the CDR3. Here the CDR3 reads CASSVRRDTEAFF. CDR3 bases: TGTGCCAGCAGCGTTAGGCGGGACACTGAAGCTTTCTTT.

The chain links TRBV7-2 to TRBJ1-5; no firm D call. The CDR3 length is 16 residues. Germline assignment: CDR1 SGHTA and CDR2 FQGNSA. The germline V and J ends were trimmed by 1 base and 1 base, with 11 bases remaining between them. The CDR3 DNA reads TGTGCCAGCAGCTTAGTGGGGAGCGGAAGCAATCAGCCCCAGCATTTT. Translated, it gives CASSLVGSGSNQPQHF.

The chain uses TRBV29-1 and TRBJ2-2, with 7 bases aligning to TRBD2. CDR1 and CDR2 (germline): SQVTM, ANQGSEA. After removal of 3 bases from V and 7 bases from J, the junction contained 8 bases not matched to a gene. The CDR3 has 14 amino acids. The CDR3 nucleotides read TGCAGCGTTGAGGCGGGAGCAGTCGGCGGGGAGCTGTTTTTT. This sequence encodes CSVEAGAVGGELFF.

This clone has more than one count but fewer than ten. This chain links TRBV20-1 with TRBJ2-2; no firm D call. The CDR3 has 11 residues. The V end was cut by 1 base, the J end by 6 bases, with 3 bases between. Germline CDR1 is DFQATT and CDR2 is SNEGSKA (reference sequence). The CDR3 spells CSARGAGELFF. The CDR3 DNA reads as TGCAGTGCTAGAGGCGCCGGGGAGCTGTTTTTT.

This clone has only a few counts. V and J are TRBV4-3 and TRBJ1-1; D possibly corresponds to TRBD1 (6 bases). The CDR3 extends over 15 amino acids. Trimming took 3 bases from V and 2 from J, leaving 13 bases between them. Germline V gene lookup returns CDR1 LGHNA and CDR2 YSLEER. The CDR3: CASSHWNRDNTEAFF. DNA of the CDR3: TGCGCCAGCAGCCATTGGAACAGGGACAACACTGAAGCTTTCTTT.

The chain couples TRBV7-9 to TRBJ2-7; TRBD2 matches 9 bases. There are 15 residues in the CDR3. Germline V lookup: CDR1 SEHNR, CDR2 FQNEAQ (reference sequence). Trimming removed 4 bases from V and 1 base from J; junction bases left unmatched: 5. CDR3 nucleotide sequence: TGTGCCAGCAGCTATAGCGGGGGTGTGTCCTACGAGCAGTACTTC. This translates into CASSYSGGVSYEQYF.

Written as DNA, the CDR3 is TGTGCCAGCAGCGTCACAGGGAGCAGCTCCTACAATGAGCAGTTCTTC. Amino acid sequence: CASSVTGSSSYNEQFF. V gene TRBV9 combines with J gene TRBJ2-1; tentative D call: TRBD1 (6 bases). V was clipped by 2 bases and J by 0 bases, with 12 bases between them. The CDR3 covers 16 residues. CDR1 is SGDLS, CDR2 YYNGEE, per germline.

This clone showed up just a few times. V is TRBV9 and J is TRBJ2-1; D perhaps matches TRBD2 (6 bases). CDR1 is SGDLS and CDR2 is YYNGEE in the germline V gene. V was shortened by 0 bases and J by 9 bases, with 13 bases between the two germline ends. The CDR3 consists of 14 residues. The CDR3 sequence: CASSVVVGGSEQFF. In DNA form, the CDR3 reads TGTGCCAGCAGCGTAGTTGTCGGGGGAAGTGAGCAGTTCTTC.

This clone occurred a few times. The rearrangement uses TRBV18 and TRBJ1-5; weak D call: TRBD1 (5 bases). Trimming took 4 bases from V and 7 from J, leaving 11 bases between them. From germline, CDR1 is KGHSH and CDR2 LQKENI. CDR3 length equals 13 residues. This CDR3 reads CASSLGERQPQHF. Here the CDR3 DNA reads TGTGCCAGCTCACTAGGGGAAAGGCAGCCCCAGCATTTT.

V and J are TRBV4-3 and TRBJ2-1; D possibly corresponds to TRBD2 (7 bases). This CDR3 spans 16 amino acids. Deletions cut 1 base from V and 3 bases from J, with 13 bases between. CDR1 LGHNA and CDR2 YSLEER come from the germline V gene. CDR3 in amino acids: CASSQGAGALYNEQFF. As DNA, the CDR3 is TGCGCCAGCAGCCAAGGGGCGGGGGCCCTCTACAATGAGCAGTTCTTC.

The V call is TRBV13, the J call TRBJ2-7; D might be TRBD1 (6 bases). This CDR3 contains 14 residues. CDR1 PRHDT and CDR2 FYEKMQ come from the germline V gene (reference sequence). Trimming removed 3 bases at V and 7 bases at J, with 16 bases between. The CDR3 is CASSFGGLAWEQYF. The CDR3 region has the DNA TGTGCCAGCAGCTTTGGGGGCTTGGCTTGGGAGCAGTACTTC.

The chain couples TRBV13 to TRBJ1-1, with D maybe TRBD1 (6 bases). Germline values: CDR1 PRHDT, CDR2 FYEKMQ (reference sequence). V lost 3 bases to trimming and J lost 6 bases, with 8 bases between them. CDR3 length: 12 amino acids. The chain's CDR3 is CASSFKGAEAFF. The CDR3 bases are TGTGCCAGCAGCTTCAAGGGGGCTGAAGCTTTCTTT.

A few counts support this clone. The genes are TRBV18 and TRBJ2-1; tentative D call: TRBD2 (6 bases). The CDR3 contains 15 residues. V lost 1 base and J lost 7, with 14 bases in between. In germline, CDR1 is KGHSH, CDR2 LQKENI. The CDR3 DNA follows: TGTGCCAGCTCACCACGAATCCCTGCGGGAAATGAGCAGTTCTTC. Amino acids: CASSPRIPAGNEQFF.

V and J are TRBV30 and TRBJ2-3; 13 bases line up with TRBD2. CDR1 and CDR2 (germline): GTSNPN, SVGIG (reference sequence). CDR3 length: 20 residues. Trimming at V came to 5 bases and at J to 1 base, leaving 18 bases not matched to a gene. The CDR3 region has the DNA TGTGCCTGGGAGAGGGCTTGGAGGACTAGCGGGAGTTTGGGCACAGATACGCAGTATTTT. Translation gives CAWERAWRTSGSLGTDTQYF.

This clone showed up just a few times. The rearrangement links TRBV5-5 to TRBJ2-1, with 9 bases fitting TRBD2. In germline, CDR1 is SGHKS, CDR2 YYEKEE (reference sequence). V lost 2 bases to trimming and J lost 4 bases; unmatched junction nucleotides: 4. The CDR3 loop spans 15 amino acids. CDR3 bases: TGTGCCAGCAGCTTCCCCCTAGCGGGGTACAATGAGCAGTTCTTC. Translating gives CASSFPLAGYNEQFF.

V usage is TRBV7-8 and J usage is TRBJ1-1, with D unclear. Trimming removed 5 bases at V and 6 bases at J, with 19 bases between. This CDR3 region has 15 residues. CDR1 is SGHVS, CDR2 FQNEAQ, per germline. The CDR3 sequence: CASSQSPLGVAEAFF. CDR3 nucleotide sequence: TGTGCCAGCAGCCAATCTCCGCTCGGGGTGGCTGAAGCTTTCTTT.

Note on this clone: Other DNA sequences within the sample encode an identical CDR3. The chain employs TRBV9 and TRBJ2-5, with D possibly TRBD2 on 6 matching bases. Germline CDR1 and CDR2: SGDLS and YYNGEE. The CDR3 totals 13 residues. Trimming pared 2 bases from V and 2 bases from J, leaving 7 bases between. The CDR3 region has the DNA TGTGCCAGCAGCGTTGGGGGGCAAGAGACCCAGTACTTC. It encodes CASSVGGQETQYF.

The chain couples TRBV7-3 to TRBJ2-3; 7 positions match TRBD2. CDR1 and CDR2 from the germline V gene are SGHTA and FQGTGA. The CDR3 consists of 15 residues. The V segment lost 1 base and the J segment 1 base; nucleotides outside the gene matches: 2. CDR3 bases: TGTGCCAGCAGCTTAATCCGGGGGGGCACAGATACGCAGTATTTT. Its protein is CASSLIRGGTDTQYF.